Listed below are T cell receptor beta chains from one sample, sequenced in a study of blood T cells in healthy people across ages. TCRdb independently ran MiXCR on the 5' RACE reads; one entry per CDR3 protein. The table records approximately 780,000 distinct CDR3 sequences, more than 25% of them present only once. These same data were also listed under a study on T cells of mothers and their children.

Sequencing was performed on blood. These receptor sequences come from a boy aged 5 to 17 in good health. Each CDR3 is given with its conserved first and last residue. Fields, in order: J gene, V gene, CDR3 protein.

j_gene: TRBJ1-6
v_gene: TRBV5-1
CDR3aa: CASGVTGSNSPLHF

j_gene: TRBJ1-5
v_gene: TRBV20-1
CDR3aa: CSARAPVDRGQPQHF

j_gene: TRBJ1-2
v_gene: TRBV27
CDR3aa: CASSVSRGVGYGYTF

j_gene: TRBJ2-5
v_gene: TRBV2
CDR3aa: CASSGTSGGPRGETQYF

j_gene: TRBJ1-3
v_gene: TRBV3-1
CDR3aa: CASSPTGEASGNTIYF

j_gene: -
v_gene: TRBV5-6
CDR3aa: CASSFNETYNEQYF

j_gene: TRBJ2-2
v_gene: TRBV6-5
CDR3aa: CASSTGNTGELFF

j_gene: TRBJ2-1
v_gene: TRBV6-1
CDR3aa: CASSDPRRGALIVDEQFF

j_gene: TRBJ2-3
v_gene: TRBV7-9
CDR3aa: CASSLGKGADTDTQYF

j_gene: TRBJ2-5
v_gene: TRBV9
CDR3aa: CASSVGTSQETQYF

j_gene: TRBJ1-4
v_gene: TRBV20-1
CDR3aa: CSAANPADEKLFF

j_gene: TRBJ1-2
v_gene: TRBV7-9
CDR3aa: CASSLDGGGAGYGYTF

j_gene: -
v_gene: TRBV12-3/TRBV12-4
CDR3aa: CASSLGSAEQFF

j_gene: TRBJ2-3
v_gene: TRBV15
CDR3aa: CATSRDRASGRTFTDTQYF

j_gene: TRBJ2-7
v_gene: TRBV28
CDR3aa: CASSPTRTGPYEQYF

j_gene: TRBJ2-2
v_gene: TRBV6-5
CDR3aa: CASSYGSGQGLGGELFF

j_gene: TRBJ2-5
v_gene: TRBV14
CDR3aa: CASSKGTLRETQYF

j_gene: TRBJ1-6
v_gene: TRBV7-3
CDR3aa: CASSPEGGGRSPLHF

j_gene: TRBJ2-7
v_gene: TRBV29-1
CDR3aa: CSVLGAREQYF

j_gene: TRBJ2-5
v_gene: TRBV5-1
CDR3aa: CASRSGGLHETQYF

j_gene: TRBJ2-5
v_gene: TRBV7-2
CDR3aa: CASSPLGTGGETQYF

j_gene: TRBJ1-1
v_gene: TRBV20-1
CDR3aa: CSASQPMNTEAFF

j_gene: TRBJ1-1
v_gene: TRBV6-1
CDR3aa: CASSWQVMTEAFF

j_gene: TRBJ2-5
v_gene: TRBV20-1
CDR3aa: CSASWIPTGLETQYF

j_gene: TRBJ1-1
v_gene: TRBV5-1
CDR3aa: CASSLVGQNTEAFF

j_gene: -
v_gene: TRBV9
CDR3aa: CASSRLDYSPVDEQFF

j_gene: TRBJ2-4
v_gene: TRBV5-1
CDR3aa: CASSLEVGVAKNIQYF

j_gene: TRBJ1-3
v_gene: TRBV7-2
CDR3aa: CASSLVMTVNSGNTIYF

j_gene: -
v_gene: TRBV20-1
CDR3aa: CSARDVEFNEQFF

j_gene: TRBJ2-1
v_gene: TRBV3-1
CDR3aa: CASSRPGNDNEQFF

j_gene: TRBJ2-5
v_gene: TRBV20-1
CDR3aa: CSARRSGGVQETQYF

j_gene: TRBJ2-6
v_gene: TRBV5-1
CDR3aa: CASSFWGGSSGANVLTF

j_gene: TRBJ2-4
v_gene: TRBV20-1
CDR3aa: CSASPTRKNIQYF

j_gene: TRBJ2-1
v_gene: TRBV10-3
CDR3aa: CAIMDRGRSNNEQFF

j_gene: TRBJ1-1
v_gene: TRBV20-1
CDR3aa: CSTFRRTENTEAFF

j_gene: TRBJ1-6
v_gene: TRBV28
CDR3aa: CASSFLQAGSYNSPLHF

j_gene: TRBJ2-5
v_gene: TRBV11-2
CDR3aa: CASSSGLLQETQYF

j_gene: TRBJ1-6
v_gene: TRBV6-1
CDR3aa: CASSTRTGRSNSPLHF

j_gene: TRBJ1-2
v_gene: TRBV28
CDR3aa: CASSGEGVSTYGYTF

j_gene: TRBJ2-4
v_gene: TRBV20-1
CDR3aa: CSGGILAKNIQYF

j_gene: TRBJ1-2
v_gene: TRBV12-3/TRBV12-4
CDR3aa: CASSLPGTGETGGYTF

j_gene: TRBJ2-1
v_gene: TRBV9
CDR3aa: CASSVGDLEQFF

j_gene: TRBJ2-2
v_gene: TRBV20-1
CDR3aa: CSAGDRGRTGELFF

j_gene: TRBJ1-1
v_gene: TRBV5-1
CDR3aa: CASSRGRGFLAAEAFF

j_gene: TRBJ2-7
v_gene: TRBV12-3/TRBV12-4
CDR3aa: CASSPLGPSYEQYF

j_gene: TRBJ2-1
v_gene: TRBV6-2/TRBV6-3
CDR3aa: CASSKTGYNEQFF

j_gene: TRBJ1-2
v_gene: TRBV7-9
CDR3aa: CASSWGQGERNYGYTF

j_gene: TRBJ2-1
v_gene: TRBV7-9
CDR3aa: CASSSGRDYHNEQFF

j_gene: TRBJ2-3
v_gene: TRBV29-1
CDR3aa: CSAGLQSTQYF